Listed below are T cell receptor beta chains from one sample, sequenced in a study of glioma-infiltrating T cells. TCRdb reanalysed the multiplex PCR reads using MiXCR and keeps one entry per CDR3 protein. The sample shows some 160,000 distinct CDR3 sequences, about 47% of them seen only once. Source material: glioma tissue, nonneoplastic brain tissue, or PBMCs (not recorded which). These receptors were taken from a human donor with low-grade glioma or glioblastoma, undergoing nonglioma brain surgery, or in good health (not recorded which). CDR3s include the opening cysteine and the closing phenylalanine or tryptophan. D genes are given only for firm matches. Clone size is shown for a subset of rows, as once, few, many or a class of expanded clone.

V gene,J gene,D gene,clone size,CDR3 protein,CDR3 DNA
TRBV2,TRBJ1-5,NA,many,CASHRPTQPQHF,TGTGCCAGCCACAGGCCAACCCAGCCCCAGCATTTT
TRBV7-9,TRBJ1-5,NA,few,CASSYGEGPQHF,TGTGCCAGCAGCTACGGTGAGGGGCCCCAGCATTTT
TRBV24-1,TRBJ1-2,NA,few,CATVPPRYGYTF,TGTGCCACCGTCCCACCGCGCTATGGCTACACCTTC
TRBV5-1,TRBJ2-1,TRBD1,NA,CASSPGTADNEQFF,TGCGCCAGCAGCCCGGGGACAGCGGACAATGAGCAGTTCTTC
TRBV19,TRBJ1-6,NA,NA,CASWQPILKNPPLHF,TGTGCCAGTTGGCAGCCGATTCTCAAAAATCCACCCCTCCACTTT
TRBV6-1,TRBJ1-6,NA,many,CASSDSSYNSPLHF,TGTGCCAGCAGTGACAGCTCCTATAATTCACCCCTCCACTTT
TRBV6-1,TRBJ2-1,TRBD2,many,CASSRLAGIYNEQFF,TGTGCCAGCAGCCGACTAGCGGGTATCTACAATGAGCAGTTCTTC
TRBV4-2,TRBJ2-7,TRBD2,few,CASSQEVGTSFSYEQYF,TGTGCCAGCAGCCAAGAGGTAGGGACTAGTTTTTCCTACGAGCAGTACTTC
TRBV20-1,TRBJ1-5,NA,once,CSAQRGPTASQPHHF,TGCAGTGCACAGCGGGGCCCTACAGCTTCTCAGCCCCATCATTTT
TRBV12-3/TRBV12-4,TRBJ1-6,NA,NA,CASSPPMGEGSPLHF,TGTGCCAGCAGCCCTCCTATGGGAGAGGGTTCACCCCTCCACTTT